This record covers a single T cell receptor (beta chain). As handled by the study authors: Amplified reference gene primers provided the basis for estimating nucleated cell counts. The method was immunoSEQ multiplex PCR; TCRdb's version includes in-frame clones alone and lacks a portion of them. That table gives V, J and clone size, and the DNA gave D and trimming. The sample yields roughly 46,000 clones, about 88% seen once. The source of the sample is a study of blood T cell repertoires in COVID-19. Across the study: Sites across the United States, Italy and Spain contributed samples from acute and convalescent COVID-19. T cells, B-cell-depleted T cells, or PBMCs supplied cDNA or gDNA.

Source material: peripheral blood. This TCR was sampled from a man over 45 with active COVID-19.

Here the CDR3 reads CSVLGGKGGSTDTQYF. Written as DNA, the CDR3 is TGCAGCGTTCTTGGCGGGAAGGGGGGGTCCACAGATACGCAGTATTTT. The rearrangement links TRBV29-1 to TRBJ2-3; possible D gene TRBD2, 7 bases. V was clipped by 5 bases and J by 2 bases, with 20 bases between them. Germline CDR1 and CDR2: SQVTM and ANQGSEA. The CDR3 is made up of 16 amino acids.